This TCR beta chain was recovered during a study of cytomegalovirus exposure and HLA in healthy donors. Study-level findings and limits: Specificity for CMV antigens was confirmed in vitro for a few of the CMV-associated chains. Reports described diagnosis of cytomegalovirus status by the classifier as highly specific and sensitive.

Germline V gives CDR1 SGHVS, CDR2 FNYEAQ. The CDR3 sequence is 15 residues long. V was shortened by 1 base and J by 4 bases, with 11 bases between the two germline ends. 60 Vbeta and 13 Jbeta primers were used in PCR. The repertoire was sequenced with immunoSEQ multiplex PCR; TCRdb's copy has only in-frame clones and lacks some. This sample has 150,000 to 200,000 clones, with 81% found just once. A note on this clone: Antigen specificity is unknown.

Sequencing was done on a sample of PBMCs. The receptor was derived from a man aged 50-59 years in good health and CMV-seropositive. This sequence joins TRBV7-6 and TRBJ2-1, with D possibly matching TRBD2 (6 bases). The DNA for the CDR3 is TGTGCCAGCAGCTTAGTAGGCGGGGCATACAATGAGCAGTTCTTC. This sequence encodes CASSLVGGAYNEQFF.